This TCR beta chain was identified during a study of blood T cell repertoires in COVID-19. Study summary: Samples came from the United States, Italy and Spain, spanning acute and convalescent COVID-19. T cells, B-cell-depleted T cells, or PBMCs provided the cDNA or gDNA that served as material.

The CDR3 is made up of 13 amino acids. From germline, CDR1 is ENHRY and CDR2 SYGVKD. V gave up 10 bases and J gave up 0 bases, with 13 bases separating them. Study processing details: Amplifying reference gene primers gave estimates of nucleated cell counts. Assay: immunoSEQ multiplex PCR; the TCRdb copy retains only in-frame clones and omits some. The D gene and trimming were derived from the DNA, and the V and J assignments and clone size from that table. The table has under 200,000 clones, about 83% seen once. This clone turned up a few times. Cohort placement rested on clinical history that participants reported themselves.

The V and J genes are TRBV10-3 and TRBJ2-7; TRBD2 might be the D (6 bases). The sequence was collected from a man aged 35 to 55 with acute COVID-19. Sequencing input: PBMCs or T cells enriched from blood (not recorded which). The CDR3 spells CATLASSSYEQYF. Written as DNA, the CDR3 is TGTGCCACTCTAGCGTCGAGCTCCTACGAGCAGTACTTC.